These 26 T cell receptor beta chains share one sample of origin, sequenced in a study of shared clonotypes between healthy human individuals. Assay used: immunoSEQ multiplex PCR; TCRdb lists only in-frame clones, some missing. The sample lists about 960,000 clones; 76% were seen once. Sequenced sample: memory CD4+ T cells sorted from blood. The subset was: CD45RA-negative fraction. The receptors derive from a man younger than 35 in good health.

The chain links TRBV5-1 to TRBJ2-3, with D possibly matching TRBD2 (6 bases). Deletions cut 5 bases from V and 4 bases from J, with 20 bases between. Per germline, CDR1 SGHRS and CDR2 YFSETQ. There are 16 residues in the CDR3. CDR3 DNA: TGCGCCAGCAGTCGTACTAGCCGGGTGGGGTCAGATACGCAGTATTTT. Translation: CASSRTSRVGSDTQYF.

This sequence joins TRBV5-1 and TRBJ2-7, with D possibly TRBD1 on 7 matching bases. The V gene lost 0 bases and the J gene lost 5 bases, with 21 bases spanning the gap. CDR1 is SGHRS and CDR2 is YFSETQ in the germline V gene. This CDR3 spans 17 amino acids. CDR3 DNA sequence: TGCGCCAGCAGCTTGGCATACTCAGGGGGAGGCGAGGACGAGCAGTACTTC. This sequence encodes CASSLAYSGGGEDEQYF.

The V gene is TRBV2, the J gene TRBJ2-5, with 9 bases identical to TRBD2. The germline CDR1 and CDR2 sequences are SNHLY and FYNNEI. The CDR3 sequence is 14 residues long. The V segment lost 7 bases and the J segment 5 bases; nucleotides outside the gene matches: 8. The CDR3 nucleotides read TGTGCCAGCAAGGGACTAGCCTTTCGGGAGACCCAGTACTTC. It encodes CASKGLAFRETQYF.

The chain uses TRBV7-9 and TRBJ2-3; no definite D call. Germline-derived CDR1 and CDR2 are SEHNR and FQNEAQ (reference sequence). The ends were cut back, 0 bases at V and 4 bases at J, with 8 bases in the middle. The CDR3 is made up of 14 amino acids. CDR3 coding DNA: TGTGCCAGCAGCTTAGCCCCGGCCCCAGATACGCAGTATTTT. The encoded protein is CASSLAPAPDTQYF.

The sample holds a few counts of this clone. The chain combines TRBV10-3 with TRBJ1-1; 8 nucleotides match TRBD1. Trimming cost V 4 bases and J 4 bases; bases outside gene matches: 2. The CDR3 covers 13 residues. The V gene's germline CDR1 is ENHRY and CDR2 SYGVKD. The DNA of the CDR3 is TGTGCCATCAGTGGGGGACAGGTCACTGAAGCTTTCTTT. Translation: CAISGGQVTEAFF.

This clone was detected once. The chain carries TRBV7-8 and TRBJ2-7; 11 positions agree with TRBD1. The J segment lost 5 bases and the V segment lost 5 bases, leaving 5 bases of the junction unmatched. CDR1 is SGHVS, CDR2 FQNEAQ, per germline. The CDR3 totals 14 residues. Here the CDR3 reads CASSLRDRGDEQYF. CDR3 bases: TGTGCCAGCAGCCTCCGGGACAGGGGGGACGAGCAGTACTTC.

CDR3 in DNA: TGTGCCAGCGAAAATAGCGGGGGGCAGGGCCGATTCTTC. This sequence encodes CASENSGGQGRFF. The V gene is TRBV19, the J gene TRBJ2-1, with 10 bases matching TRBD2. The CDR3 runs to 13 residues. After removal of 9 bases from V and 16 bases from J, the junction contained 15 bases not matched to a gene. Per germline, CDR1 LNHDA and CDR2 SQIVND (reference sequence).

V is TRBV5-4 and J is TRBJ2-7; D is possibly TRBD1 (6 bases). CDR3 size: 13 residues. V lost 4 bases and J lost 7, with 15 bases in between. Per the germline V gene, CDR1 is SGHNT and CDR2 is YYREEE (reference sequence). The CDR3 sequence is CASSKDPQGEQYF. CDR3 coding DNA: TGTGCCAGCAGCAAAGATCCCCAGGGGGAGCAGTACTTC.

The chain recombines TRBV30 with TRBJ1-1; D is perhaps TRBD1 (5 bases). Trimming stripped 2 bases from V and 4 bases from J, with 11 bases between. The germline V gene encodes CDR1 GTSNPN and CDR2 SVGIG (reference sequence). The CDR3 totals 13 residues. CDR3 residues: CAWSKVRGTEAFF. CDR3 DNA sequence: TGTGCCTGGAGTAAGGTGAGGGGCACTGAAGCTTTCTTT.

The V and J genes are TRBV6-4 and TRBJ2-5; D is possibly TRBD2 (5 bases). V was pared by 5 bases and J by 4 bases, with 14 bases between. This CDR3 region has 14 residues. Germline V gene lookup returns CDR1 MRHNA and CDR2 SNTAGT. The CDR3 sequence is CASSTQTRGETQYF. Written as DNA, the CDR3 is TGTGCCAGCAGTACCCAGACCCGGGGAGAGACCCAGTACTTC.

The J gene is TRBJ1-2, the V gene TRBV7-8, with D uncertain. Deletions cut 5 bases from V and 4 bases from J, with 14 bases between. CDR3 length: 14 residues. CDR1 is SGHVS, CDR2 FQNEAQ, per germline. The CDR3 here is CASSPELSGYGYTF. CDR3 DNA: TGTGCCAGCAGCCCAGAGCTTTCCGGCTATGGCTACACCTTC.

The chain employs TRBV18 and TRBJ2-7; TRBD1 aligns across 8 bases. V dropped 6 bases and J dropped 2; count of bases not matched to a gene: 6. The CDR3 is made up of 14 amino acids. From germline, CDR1 is KGHSH and CDR2 LQKENI. The CDR3 nucleotides read TGTGCCAGCTCTTTCACACAGGGGGCCTACGAGCAGTACTTC. This gives the protein CASSFTQGAYEQYF.

The V gene is TRBV5-1, the J gene TRBJ2-5, with a weak D call TRBD1 (5 bases). CDR3 size: 13 residues. Germline CDR1 and CDR2: SGHRS and YFSETQ. The V end lost 5 bases, the J end lost 5 bases, and 13 bases lay between the germline ends. CDR3 region: CASSSGIGETQYF. The CDR3 coding sequence is TGCGCCAGCAGTTCAGGGATTGGGGAGACCCAGTACTTC.

The chain recombines TRBV4-1 with TRBJ2-3, with D perhaps TRBD2 (5 bases). The CDR3 extends over 16 amino acids. Germline CDR1 reads MGHRA; CDR2 reads YSYEKL. Deletions cut 4 bases from V and 4 bases from J, with 18 bases between. CDR3 sequence: CASSLRAERHPDTQYF. In nucleotides, the CDR3 is TGCGCCAGCAGCCTTAGGGCGGAGCGGCACCCAGATACGCAGTATTTT.

This clone was counted a single time. This chain joins TRBV5-1 and TRBJ2-7, with D perhaps matching TRBD1 (6 bases). In germline, CDR1 is SGHRS, CDR2 YFSETQ. Trimming stripped 6 bases from V and 3 bases from J, with 19 bases between. CDR3 length: 15 residues. The CDR3 coding sequence is TGCGCCAGCACCCGACAGGAGGCCCCCCTCTACGAGCAGTACTTC. It is translated as CASTRQEAPLYEQYF. Full variable domain (remainder filled in from reference TRBV5-1 and TRBJ2-7): KAGVTQTPRYLIKTRGQQVTLSCSPISGHRSVSWYQQTPGQGLQFLFEYFSETQRNKGNFPGRFSGRQFSNSRSEMNVSTLELGDSALYLCASTRQEAPLYEQYFGPGTRLTVT.

J is TRBJ1-3 and V is TRBV27, with 7 bases matching TRBD1. This CDR3 spans 15 amino acids. Germline V gene lookup returns CDR1 MNHEY and CDR2 SMNVEV (reference sequence). The ends lost 7 bases at V and 3 bases at J; junction bases unmatched: 9. CDR3 in DNA: TGTGCCAGCATGTCAGGGGGGATGGGTGGAAACACCATATATTTT. Its translation is CASMSGGMGGNTIYF.

This clone appeared once. The V gene is TRBV7-9, the J gene TRBJ1-5, with 9 bases aligning to TRBD1. The CDR3 loop spans 15 amino acids. The ends lost 5 bases at V and 3 bases at J; junction bases unmatched: 5. CDR1 is SEHNR, CDR2 FQNEAQ, per germline (reference sequence). This chain's CDR3 is CASSPQGAHNQPQHF. The CDR3 DNA follows: TGTGCCAGCAGCCCACAGGGGGCCCACAATCAGCCCCAGCATTTT.

V and J are TRBV5-6 and TRBJ2-4; D call uncertain. The ends were cut back, 0 bases at V and 11 bases at J, with 12 bases in the middle. There are 13 residues in the CDR3. Germline V gene lookup returns CDR1 SGHDT and CDR2 YYEEEE. The CDR3 loop reads CASSLEVFGFQYF. Here the CDR3 DNA reads TGTGCCAGCAGCTTGGAGGTTTTCGGGTTTCAGTACTTC.

The chain combines TRBV11-1 with TRBJ2-3, with D perhaps being TRBD1 or TRBD2 (5 bases each). Trimming removed 5 bases from V and 11 bases from J, with 23 bases in between. Germline V lookup: CDR1 SGHAT, CDR2 FQDESV (reference sequence). The CDR3 runs 15 residues. The CDR3 loop reads CASSPPVGRVLEQYF. DNA of the CDR3: TGTGCCAGCAGCCCCCCGGTGGGGCGGGTTTTAGAGCAGTATTTT. Variable domain in full (rest from reference TRBV11-1 and TRBJ2-3): EAEVAQSPRYKITEKSQAVAFWCDPISGHATLYWYRQILGQGPELLVQFQDESVVDDSQLPKDRFSAERLKGVDSTLKIQPAELGDSAMYLCASSPPVGRVLEQYFGPGTRLTVL.

This clone was seen only once. The chain has TRBV4-3 and TRBJ2-6, with D unclear. V gave up 1 base and J gave up 0 bases, with 7 bases separating them. CDR1 is LGHNA and CDR2 is YSLEER in the germline V gene. The CDR3 runs 16 residues. For the CDR3, the DNA is TGCGCCAGCAGCCAAGTTTTGTCCTCTGGGGCCAACGTCCTGACTTTC. This codes for CASSQVLSSGANVLTF.

This clone was counted a few times. The V and J genes are TRBV18 and TRBJ1-2, with D tentatively TRBD1 (5 bases). The germline V and J ends were trimmed by 3 bases and 1 base, with 15 bases remaining between them. Germline CDR1 and CDR2: KGHSH and LQKENI. This CDR3 region has 16 residues. This CDR3 is CASSPGTDLSNYGYTF. The CDR3 nucleotides are TGTGCCAGCTCACCCGGGACCGACCTAAGTAACTATGGCTACACCTTC. Full variable domain (outside the CDR3, taken from reference TRBV18 and TRBJ1-2): NAGVMQNPRHLVRRRGQEARLRCSPMKGHSHVYWYRQLPEEGLKFMVYLQKENIIDESGMPKERFSAEFPKEGPSILRIQQVVRGDSAAYFCASSPGTDLSNYGYTFGSGTRLTVV.

The CDR3: CASSLVVLAGKETQYF. CDR3 coding DNA: TGCGCCAGCAGCTTGGTAGTACTAGCGGGTAAAGAGACCCAGTACTTC. The rearrangement links TRBV5-1 to TRBJ2-5; 9 bases agree with TRBD2. Looked up from germline, CDR1 is SGHRS and CDR2 is YFSETQ. J gave up 3 bases and V 0 bases, and 6 bases lay outside the gene matches. This CDR3 has 16 amino acids.

The chain carries TRBV10-3 and TRBJ2-2; D is possibly TRBD1 or TRBD2 (6 bases each). The CDR3 extends over 19 amino acids. V was shortened by 0 bases and J by 6 bases, with 23 bases between the two germline ends. Germline values: CDR1 ENHRY, CDR2 SYGVKD. The CDR3 DNA reads TGTGCCATCAGTGAGTCGCGAGTTCCGGGGCAGGGGAGGCCCGGGGAGCTGTTTTTT. It yields the protein CAISESRVPGQGRPGELFF.

The V gene is TRBV5-1, the J gene TRBJ2-7; a possible D gene is TRBD2 (7 bases). This CDR3 region has 14 residues. Germline V gene lookup returns CDR1 SGHRS and CDR2 YFSETQ. Between the trimmed V and J ends, which lost 4 bases and 4 bases, there was a span of 15 bases. Written as DNA, the CDR3 is TGCGCCAGCAGCAGGGGGGGATCCCAATACGAGCAGTACTTC. This gives the protein CASSRGGSQYEQYF.

With regard to this clone: Other DNA sequences in the same sample also yield this CDR3. The CDR3 spells CASSLTGPSYEQYF. The DNA for the CDR3 is TGTGCCAGCAGCTTAACAGGGCCCTCCTACGAGCAGTACTTC. The genes are TRBV7-2 and TRBJ2-7; perhaps TRBD1 as D (6 bases). The CDR3 length is 14 residues. CDR1 is SGHTA, CDR2 FQGNSA, per germline. Trimming took off 2 bases at V and 0 bases at J, with 8 bases between the two ends.

This chain joins TRBV5-6 and TRBJ1-6; D uncertain. The CDR3 runs to 16 residues. CDR1 SGHDT and CDR2 YYEEEE come from the germline V gene. Deletions cut 0 bases from V and 8 bases from J, with 15 bases between. The DNA for the CDR3 is TGTGCCAGCAGCTTGGGCCGGGCCTCGGGAGATTCACCCCTCCACTTT. It encodes CASSLGRASGDSPLHF.